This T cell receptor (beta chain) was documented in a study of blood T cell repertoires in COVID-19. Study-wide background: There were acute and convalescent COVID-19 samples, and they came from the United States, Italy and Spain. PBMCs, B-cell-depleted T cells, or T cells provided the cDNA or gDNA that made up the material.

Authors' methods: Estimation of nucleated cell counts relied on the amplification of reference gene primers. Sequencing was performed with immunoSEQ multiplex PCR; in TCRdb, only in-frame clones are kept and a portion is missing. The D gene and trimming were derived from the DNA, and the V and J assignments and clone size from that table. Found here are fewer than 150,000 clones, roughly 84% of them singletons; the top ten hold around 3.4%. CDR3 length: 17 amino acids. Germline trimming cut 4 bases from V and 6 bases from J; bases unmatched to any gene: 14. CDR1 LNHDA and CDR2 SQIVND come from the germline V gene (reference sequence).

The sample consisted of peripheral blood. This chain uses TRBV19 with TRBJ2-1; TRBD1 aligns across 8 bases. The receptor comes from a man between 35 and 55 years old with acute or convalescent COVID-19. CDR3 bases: TGTGCCAGTAGTAGTATAAGAGCAGGGGGCGATCCCAATGAGCAGTTCTTC. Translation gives CASSSIRAGGDPNEQFF.